These T cell receptor beta chains were read from a single sample in a study of type 1 regulatory T cells. TCRdb redid the calling of the reads with MiXCR, one entry per CDR3 protein. The sample includes around 69,000 distinct CDR3 sequences, about 62% seen only once; the top ten take 7.6%. For these receptors, no antigen is known. The sample consisted of cultured T cells, either the whole culture or a sorted T cell fraction (not recorded which). These receptor sequences come from a human donor in good health. The CDR3 runs from the conserved cysteine through the conserved F or W. The D gene is left open where the match is weak. Clone size is stated in some rows and not others, as once, few, many or a class when expanded.

clone_size	j_call	d_call	v_call	cdr3_nt	cdr3_aa
NA	TRBJ2-1	TRBD2	TRBV6-2/TRBV6-3	TGTGCCAGCAGTTACTTAGCGGGAGGGACCTACAATGAGCAGTTCTTC	CASSYLAGGTYNEQFF
few	TRBJ1-2	TRBD1	TRBV27	TGTGCCAGCAGGATATCCGGGACAGGGGATGGCTACACCTTC	CASRISGTGDGYTF
NA	TRBJ2-5	NA	TRBV27	TGTGCCAGCAGTTTGCAGGGGCTACAAGAGACCCAGTACTTC	CASSLQGLQETQYF
NA	TRBJ2-5	NA	TRBV10-3	TGTGCCATCAGTGATCGGCGGGTGGGACAAGAGACCCAGTACTTC	CAISDRRVGQETQYF
few	TRBJ2-5	TRBD1	TRBV5-1	TGCGCCAGCAGCCTGGGGACAGGGCCTTATAAAGAGACCCAGTACTTC	CASSLGTGPYKETQYF
NA	TRBJ2-3	NA	TRBV5-1	TGCGCCAGCACGCCCCCGGTAAAATCGGGTCCACATACGCAGTATTTT	CASTPPVKSGPHTQYF
NA	TRBJ1-5	TRBD1	TRBV11-2	TGTGCCAGCAGCTTAGGAGGGGGCCAGCCCCAGCATTTT	CASSLGGGQPQHF
once	TRBJ2-7	NA	TRBV7-3	TGTGCCAGCAGCTTAAATCCCGGGGTCTCCTACGAGCAGTACTTC	CASSLNPGVSYEQYF
few	TRBJ2-7	NA	TRBV20-1	TGCAGTGCTAGAGGGGGAATTGCTACCTACGAGCAGTACTTC	CSARGGIATYEQYF
NA	TRBJ1-5	TRBD1	TRBV20-1	TGCAGTGCGCCAGGGGGCGGGGGCAATCAGCCCCAGCATTTT	CSAPGGGGNQPQHF
NA	TRBJ2-7	TRBD1	TRBV3-1	TGTGCCACTGGGGACAGAACTTACGAGCAGTACTTC	CATGDRTYEQYF
NA	TRBJ2-7	TRBD2	TRBV3-1	TGTGCCAGCAGCCGGAACCTACTAGCGGGAGTTTTACACGAGCAGTACTTC	CASSRNLLAGVLHEQYF
NA	TRBJ2-3	TRBD2	TRBV7-9	TGTGCCAGCAGCACTAGCGGGAGTACAGATACGCAGTATTTT	CASSTSGSTDTQYF
NA	TRBJ1-2	TRBD1	TRBV29-1	TGCAGCGTTGATGGGACAGAAAACTCCTATGGCTACACCTTC	CSVDGTENSYGYTF
NA	TRBJ2-2	NA	TRBV29-1	TGCAGCATACGGACAGACAAGACGGGGGAGCTGTTTTTT	CSIRTDKTGELFF
NA	TRBJ2-3	NA	TRBV7-9	TGTGCCAGCAGCTTCGATCGGGACTTCGATACGCAGTATTTT	CASSFDRDFDTQYF
NA	TRBJ1-2	NA	TRBV7-2	TGTGCCAGCAGCTCCTCCCCAGGGAACTATGGCTACACCTTC	CASSSSPGNYGYTF
once	TRBJ2-1	TRBD2	TRBV7-9	TGTGCCAGCAGCTCATTTAACTTTAGCGGGAGGGCCCAGGGGAATGAGCAGTTCTTC	CASSSFNFSGRAQGNEQFF
NA	TRBJ2-7	NA	TRBV20-1	TGCAGTGCTCCAATGAAGGGTCCAGGGTTCGAGCAGTACTTC	CSAPMKGPGFEQYF
once	TRBJ2-7	NA	TRBV25-1	TGTGCCAGCAGTGAATATGGGCAGACCTACGAGCAGTACTTC	CASSEYGQTYEQYF
NA	TRBJ2-5	TRBD1	TRBV29-1	TGCAGCGTCAGGACAGGGGGGATGGAGACCCAGTACTTC	CSVRTGGMETQYF
NA	TRBJ2-7	TRBD1	TRBV4-1	TGCGCCAGCAGCCAAGATCCCCCCGGGACAGGGCTCTCCGAGCAGTACTTC	CASSQDPPGTGLSEQYF
NA	TRBJ1-2	NA	TRBV4-1	TGCGCCAGCAGCCAAGTCGGAGGGATCTATGGCTACACCTTC	CASSQVGGIYGYTF
NA	TRBJ1-5	NA	TRBV12-3/TRBV12-4	TGTGCCAGCACGAGGGGCAATCAGCCCCAGCATTTT	CASTRGNQPQHF
NA	TRBJ1-2	TRBD1	TRBV4-3	TGCGCCAGCAGCCCGGACAGGGCCTATGGCTACACCTTC	CASSPDRAYGYTF
NA	TRBJ1-3	NA	TRBV11-2	TGTGCCAGCAGCGTCGGGAGCAGCGGAAACACCATATATTTT	CASSVGSSGNTIYF
once	TRBJ1-5	TRBD1	TRBV6-2/TRBV6-3	TGTGCCAGCAGTTCACCGACAGGGCCAAGCAATCAGCCCCAGCATTTT	CASSSPTGPSNQPQHF
few	TRBJ2-5	TRBD2	TRBV4-2	TGTGCCAGCAGCCAAGGGACTAGCGGGAAGCTGTACCAAGAGACCCAGTACTTC	CASSQGTSGKLYQETQYF
NA	TRBJ1-1	NA	TRBV4-2	TGTGCCAGCAGCCAAGGACAGCTGAACACTGAAGCTTTCTTT	CASSQGQLNTEAFF
NA	TRBJ2-1	NA	TRBV27	TGTGCCAGCAGTCAGACTAGTACCTACAATGAGCAGTTCTTC	CASSQTSTYNEQFF
NA	TRBJ2-2	TRBD2	TRBV15	TGTGCCACCAGCCCCGGGACTAGTCGATTTCTCACCGGGGAGCTGTTTTTT	CATSPGTSRFLTGELFF
NA	TRBJ1-6	NA	TRBV4-3	TGCGCCAGCAGCCAAGCCCAGGGCCCCCTCCACTTT	CASSQAQGPLHF
few	TRBJ2-3	NA	TRBV7-2	TGTGCCAGCAGCTTAGGGGCTCGCACAGATACGCAGTATTTT	CASSLGARTDTQYF
NA	TRBJ1-2	NA	TRBV30	TGTGCCTGGAGTGCAGGGGCGGCTGGGGGCTACACCTTC	CAWSAGAAGGYTF
once	TRBJ2-1	TRBD2	TRBV4-3	TGCGCCAGCAGCCAAGCCCAAAGCGGGAGGGGATACAATGAGCAGTTCTTC	CASSQAQSGRGYNEQFF
few	TRBJ2-5	NA	TRBV7-9	TGTGCCAGCAGCTTCCGGGCAAGCAGAGAGACCCAGTACTTC	CASSFRASRETQYF
NA	TRBJ2-7	NA	TRBV7-6	TGTGCCAGCAGCTTAGGGCCAGCTCTCGGCGAGCAGTACTTC	CASSLGPALGEQYF
NA	TRBJ2-5	NA	TRBV20-1	TGCAGTGCTAGCGCGGTAGCGGACTACCAGAAGACCCAGTACTTC	CSASAVADYQKTQYF
NA	TRBJ2-1	NA	TRBV24-1	TGTGCCACCAGTGTCACCTCGGGTACCAATGAGCAGTTCTTC	CATSVTSGTNEQFF
NA	TRBJ2-7	TRBD2	TRBV25-1	TGTGCCAGTGGGGGGGGCTACGAGCAGTACTTC	CASGGGYEQYF
NA	TRBJ2-1	TRBD1	TRBV27	TGTGCCAGCACCGGGACAGGGGGACTAGGTCTCCATGGTGAGCAGTTCTTC	CASTGTGGLGLHGEQFF